Reported below is one T cell receptor beta chain. Its antigen is as yet unknown. Although they were nominally healthy when sampled, donors likely had unrecorded immune exposures. This record comes from a study of cytomegalovirus exposure and HLA in healthy donors. PCR used 60 Vbeta primers and 13 Jbeta primers. Libraries were prepared by immunoSEQ multiplex PCR; TCRdb keeps only in-frame clonotypes and omits some of them. In the table there are about 180,000 clones, about 77% of which are singletons. Trimming took 2 bases from V and 4 from J; bases not matched to a gene: 7. Per the germline V gene, CDR1 is SGHTS and CDR2 is YDEGEE. The CDR3 sequence is 17 residues long. Overall study results and limits: The study listed about 150 cytomegalovirus-associated TCR beta chains.

This TCR was sampled from a man aged 60-69 years in good health and CMV-seronegative. Sequencing was performed on PBMCs. The gene calls are TRBV5-8 and TRBJ2-1; 12 positions agree with TRBD1. The CDR3 protein is CASSFSGQGAFYNEQFF. CDR3 DNA sequence: TGTGCCAGCAGCTTTTCGGGACAGGGGGCCTTTTACAATGAGCAGTTCTTC. The full variable domain, rest sourced from reference TRBV5-8 and TRBJ2-1, is EAGVTQSPTHLIKTRGQQATLRCSPISGHTSVYWYQQALGLGLQFLLWYDEGEERNRGNFPPRFSGRQFPNYSSELNVNALELEDSALYLCASSFSGQGAFYNEQFFGPGTRLTVL.